This T cell receptor (beta chain) was retrieved from a study of cytomegalovirus exposure and HLA in healthy donors. Trimming removed 5 bases at V and 0 bases at J, with 7 bases between. Germline CDR1 reads MNHEY; CDR2 reads SVGAGI. The CDR3 covers 13 residues. Both 60 Vbeta primers and 13 Jbeta primers went into the PCR. The data were produced by immunoSEQ multiplex PCR, yet TCRdb's version contains in-frame clones alone and is incomplete. The profile shows 74,000 or so clones, over 70% of them singletons. The sample was PBMCs. The chain has TRBV6-5 and TRBJ1-1; D ambiguous. The sequence derives from a woman aged 40-49 years in good health and CMV-seronegative. CDR3 loop: CASSGPLNTEAFF. CDR3 in DNA: TGTGCCAGCAGTGGCCCCCTGAACACTGAAGCTTTCTTT.